The rows below give T cell receptor beta chains drawn from one sample of a study of blood T cell repertoires in COVID-19. Produced via immunoSEQ multiplex PCR; TCRdb's table is partial and in-frame only. The top ten hold 5% to 7% of the sample, which has roughly 330,000 clones, roughly nine tenths seen once. Input material: peripheral blood. The receptors originated from a man younger than 35 who had recovered from COVID-19. The CDR3 runs from the conserved cysteine through the conserved F or W. Each record gives: V gene, D gene, clone size, J gene, CDR3 DNA, CDR3 protein. A D gene is named only where the DNA matches it firmly. Not all rows give a size; the values are once, few, many and, for expanded clones, a class.

TRBV7-2	NA	NA	TRBJ1-1	TGTGCCAGCAGCTTAATTGAGGGCACTGAAGCTTTCTTT	CASSLIEGTEAFF
TRBV9	TRBD2	NA	TRBJ2-7	TGTGCCAGCAGCGGGACTAGCGGGCACTACGAGCAGTACTTC	CASSGTSGHYEQYF
TRBV6-6	TRBD2	NA	TRBJ2-1	TGTGCCAGCCGGACTAGTTCATGGTTCTTC	CASRTSSWFF
TRBV2	NA	once	TRBJ1-2	TGTGCCAGCGGCAGCATAATTCAGGGGCAGGGAGACTATGGCTACACCTTC	CASGSIIQGQGDYGYTF
TRBV29-1	TRBD2	NA	TRBJ2-7	TGCAGCGTTGAACAACCTAGCGGGAAATCCTACGAGCAGTACTTC	CSVEQPSGKSYEQYF
TRBV7-8	TRBD1	once	TRBJ1-5	TGTGCCAGCAGCTCCGATTCCGGGACAGTGGGATATCAGCCCCAGCATTTT	CASSSDSGTVGYQPQHF
TRBV14	NA	once	TRBJ1-1	TGTGCCAGCAGCCAAGTCAGGGCCGGTGAAGCTTTCTTT	CASSQVRAGEAFF
TRBV2	TRBD2	few	TRBJ2-7	TGTGCCATTCAGGGGACTAGCTCCTACGAGCAGTACTTC	CAIQGTSSYEQYF
TRBV30	NA	once	TRBJ2-7	TGTGCCTCTTTGGGAGCGCCCCATTACGAGCAGTACTTC	CASLGAPHYEQYF
TRBV28	TRBD2	once	TRBJ2-7	TGTGCCAGCAAACTATTAGAGGGAGGGACCGACGAGCAGTACTTC	CASKLLEGGTDEQYF
TRBV19	NA	NA	TRBJ1-5	TGTGCCAGTAGTATATTCGGGAGGGGCCTTGGAATTGGCAATCAGCCCCAGCATTTT	CASSIFGRGLGIGNQPQHF
TRBV18	NA	NA	TRBJ1-2	TGTGCCAGCTCGTTTGACATGTCCTATGGCTACACCTTC	CASSFDMSYGYTF
TRBV19	NA	NA	TRBJ1-1	TGTGCCACCCAAACAGGGTGGACTGAAGCTTTCTTT	CATQTGWTEAFF
TRBV25-1	TRBD1	NA	TRBJ2-1	TGTGCCAGCAGTGCAGCTCGACAGGGGGCCAATGAGCAGTTCTTC	CASSAARQGANEQFF
TRBV6-2/TRBV6-3	TRBD1	NA	TRBJ2-5	TGTGCCAGCAGCCGCCGACGCCACGGGGACAGGGTGAACCAGTACTTC	CASSRRRHGDRVNQYF
TRBV6-5	NA	few	TRBJ1-1	TGTGCCAGCAGCTCCTCTTCCCTAGGCACTGAAGCTTTCTTT	CASSSSSLGTEAFF